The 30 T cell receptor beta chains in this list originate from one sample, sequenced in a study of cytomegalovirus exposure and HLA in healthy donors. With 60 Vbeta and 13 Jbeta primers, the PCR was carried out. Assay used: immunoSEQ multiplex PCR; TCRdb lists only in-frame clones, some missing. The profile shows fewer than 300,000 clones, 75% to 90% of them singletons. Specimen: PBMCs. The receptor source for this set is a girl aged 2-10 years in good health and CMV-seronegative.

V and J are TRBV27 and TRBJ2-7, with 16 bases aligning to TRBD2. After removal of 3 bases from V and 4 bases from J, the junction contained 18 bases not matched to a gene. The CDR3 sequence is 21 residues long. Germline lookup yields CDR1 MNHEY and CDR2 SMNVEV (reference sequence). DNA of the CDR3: TGTGCCAGCAGTTTGGTCCCCCCCAGACCGGGACTAGCGGGAGGGCGGTACGAGCAGTACTTC. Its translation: CASSLVPPRPGLAGGRYEQYF.

CDR3 in DNA: TGTGCCAGCAGCTTAGGCGGGACAGGGAAGTACGAGCAGTACTTC. This encodes CASSLGGTGKYEQYF. The rearrangement joins TRBV13 to TRBJ2-7; 9 bases align to TRBD1. The CDR3 is made up of 15 amino acids. V lost 0 bases to trimming and J lost 4 bases; unmatched junction nucleotides: 4. In germline, CDR1 is PRHDT, CDR2 FYEKMQ (reference sequence).

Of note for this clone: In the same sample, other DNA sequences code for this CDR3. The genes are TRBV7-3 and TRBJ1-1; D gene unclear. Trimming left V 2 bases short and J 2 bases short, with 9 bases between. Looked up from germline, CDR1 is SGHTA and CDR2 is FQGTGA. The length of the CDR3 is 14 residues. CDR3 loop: CASSLGQANTEAFF. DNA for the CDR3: TGTGCCAGCAGCTTAGGCCAGGCCAACACTGAAGCTTTCTTT.

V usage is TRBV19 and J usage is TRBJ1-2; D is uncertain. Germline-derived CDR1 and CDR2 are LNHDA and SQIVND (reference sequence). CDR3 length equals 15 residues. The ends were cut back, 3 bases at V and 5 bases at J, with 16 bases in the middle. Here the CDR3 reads CASSIGRVHHYGYTF. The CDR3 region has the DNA TGTGCCAGTAGTATTGGGAGGGTTCATCATTATGGCTACACCTTC.

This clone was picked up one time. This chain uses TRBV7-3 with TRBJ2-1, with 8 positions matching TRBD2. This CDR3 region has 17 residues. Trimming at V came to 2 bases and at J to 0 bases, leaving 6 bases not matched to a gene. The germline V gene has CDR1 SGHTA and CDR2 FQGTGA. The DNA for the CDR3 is TGTGCCAGCAGCTTAGCTAGCGGGCTGAGCTCCTACAATGAGCAGTTCTTC. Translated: CASSLASGLSSYNEQFF.

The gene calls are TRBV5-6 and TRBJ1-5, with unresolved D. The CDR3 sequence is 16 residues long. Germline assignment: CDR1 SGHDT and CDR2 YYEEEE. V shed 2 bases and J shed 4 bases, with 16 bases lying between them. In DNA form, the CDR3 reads TGTGCCAGCAGCTTCAGTCTACAGAGAAGAAATCAGCCCCAGCATTTT. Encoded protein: CASSFSLQRRNQPQHF. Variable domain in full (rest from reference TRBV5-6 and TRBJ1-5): DAGVTQSPTHLIKTRGQQVTLRCSPKSGHDTVSWYQQALGQGPQFIFQYYEEEERQRGNFPDRFSGHQFPNYSSELNVNALLLGDSALYLCASSFSLQRRNQPQHFGDGTRLSIL.

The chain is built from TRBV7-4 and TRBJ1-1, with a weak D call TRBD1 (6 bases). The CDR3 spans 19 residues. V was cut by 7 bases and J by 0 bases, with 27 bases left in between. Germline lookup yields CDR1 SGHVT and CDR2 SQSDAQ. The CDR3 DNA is TGTGCCAGCATCCGAAGGGGCCGACAGGTCCAACGCTTGAACACTGAAGCTTTCTTT. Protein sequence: CASIRRGRQVQRLNTEAFF.

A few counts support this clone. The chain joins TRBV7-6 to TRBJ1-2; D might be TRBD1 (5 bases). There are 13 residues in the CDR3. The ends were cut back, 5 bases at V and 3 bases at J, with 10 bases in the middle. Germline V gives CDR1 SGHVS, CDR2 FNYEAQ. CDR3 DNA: TGTGCCAGCAGCGCTCCAGGGTACTATGGCTACACCTTC. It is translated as CASSAPGYYGYTF. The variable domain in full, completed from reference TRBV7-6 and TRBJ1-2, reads GAGVSQSPRYKVTKRGQDVALRCDPISGHVSLYWYRQALGQGPEFLTYFNYEAQQDKSGLPNDRFSAERPEGSISTLTIQRTEQRDSAMYRCASSAPGYYGYTFGSGTRLTVV.

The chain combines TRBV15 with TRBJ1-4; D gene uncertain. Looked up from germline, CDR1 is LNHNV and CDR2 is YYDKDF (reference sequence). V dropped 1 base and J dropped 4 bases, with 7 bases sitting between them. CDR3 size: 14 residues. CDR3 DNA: TGTGCCACCAGCAGAGGGTCCTATAATGAAAAACTGTTTTTT. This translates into CATSRGSYNEKLFF.

The CDR3 nucleotides are TGTGCCAGTAGTTCCCCGCGGGCCTACGAGCAGTACTTC. Its protein is CASSSPRAYEQYF. The rearrangement joins TRBV19 to TRBJ2-7, with D possibly TRBD2 on 5 matching bases. This CDR3 has 13 amino acids. CDR1 and CDR2 from the germline V gene are LNHDA and SQIVND (reference sequence). Deletions cut 5 bases from V and 2 bases from J, with 10 bases between.

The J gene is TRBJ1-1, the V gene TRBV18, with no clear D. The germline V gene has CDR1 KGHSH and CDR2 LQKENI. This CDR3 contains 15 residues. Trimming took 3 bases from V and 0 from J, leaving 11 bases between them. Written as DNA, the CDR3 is TGTGCCAGCTCACCGAGGTTGGAGGTGAACACTGAAGCTTTCTTT. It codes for CASSPRLEVNTEAFF. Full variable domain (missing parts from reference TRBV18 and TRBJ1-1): NAGVMQNPRHLVRRRGQEARLRCSPMKGHSHVYWYRQLPEEGLKFMVYLQKENIIDESGMPKERFSAEFPKEGPSILRIQQVVRGDSAAYFCASSPRLEVNTEAFFGQGTRLTVV.

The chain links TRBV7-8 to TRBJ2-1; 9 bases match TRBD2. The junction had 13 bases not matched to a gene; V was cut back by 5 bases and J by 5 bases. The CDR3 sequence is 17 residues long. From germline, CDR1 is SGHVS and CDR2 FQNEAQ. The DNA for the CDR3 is TGTGCCAGCAGCCTCCGACTGACTAGCGGATCTCACAATGAGCAGTTCTTC. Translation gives CASSLRLTSGSHNEQFF. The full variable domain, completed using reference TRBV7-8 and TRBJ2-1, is GAGVSQSPRYKVAKRGQDVALRCDPISGHVSLFWYQQALGQGPEFLTYFQNEAQLDKSGLPSDRFFAERPEGSVSTLKIQRTQQEDSAVYLCASSLRLTSGSHNEQFFGPGTRLTVL.

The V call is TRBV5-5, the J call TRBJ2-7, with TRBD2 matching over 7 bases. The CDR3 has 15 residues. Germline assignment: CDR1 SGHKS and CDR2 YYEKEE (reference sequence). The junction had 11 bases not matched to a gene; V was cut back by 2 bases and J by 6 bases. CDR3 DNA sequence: TGTGCCAGCAGCTTAGCGGGACCCTGTTGCGTCGAGCAGTACTTC. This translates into CASSLAGPCCVEQYF.

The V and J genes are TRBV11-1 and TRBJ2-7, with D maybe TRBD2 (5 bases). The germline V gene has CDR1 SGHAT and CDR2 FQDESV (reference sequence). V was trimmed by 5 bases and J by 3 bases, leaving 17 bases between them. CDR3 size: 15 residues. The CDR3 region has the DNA TGTGCCAGCAGCCCCAGCCGGGGAATTAACTACGAGCAGTACTTC. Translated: CASSPSRGINYEQYF. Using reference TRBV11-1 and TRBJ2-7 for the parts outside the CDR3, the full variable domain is EAEVAQSPRYKITEKSQAVAFWCDPISGHATLYWYRQILGQGPELLVQFQDESVVDDSQLPKDRFSAERLKGVDSTLKIQPAELGDSAMYLCASSPSRGINYEQYFGPGTRLTVT.

CDR3 loop: CASTVPGGAGELFF. CDR3 bases: TGTGCCAGTACCGTCCCCGGGGGTGCCGGGGAGCTGTTTTTT. The chain joins TRBV19 to TRBJ2-2; TRBD2 is a possible D gene (6 bases). V lost 7 bases, J lost 6 bases, and 15 bases lay in between. There are 14 residues in the CDR3. Germline values: CDR1 LNHDA, CDR2 SQIVND (reference sequence).

The CDR3 loop is CASSPRGWGEKLFF. The CDR3 DNA sequence: TGTGCCAGCAGCCCCCGGGGGTGGGGTGAAAAACTGTTTTTT. This chain links TRBV7-8 with TRBJ1-4; weak D call: TRBD1 (5 bases). The CDR3 runs to 14 residues. Trimming shortened V by 5 bases and J by 7 bases, and 14 bases separated the two germline ends. In germline, CDR1 is SGHVS, CDR2 FQNEAQ.

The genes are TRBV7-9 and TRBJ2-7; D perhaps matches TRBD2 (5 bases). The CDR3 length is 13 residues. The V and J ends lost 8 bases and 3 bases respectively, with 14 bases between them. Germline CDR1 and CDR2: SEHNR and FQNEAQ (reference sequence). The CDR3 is CASGGPNNYEQYF. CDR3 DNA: TGTGCCAGCGGAGGCCCAAATAACTACGAGCAGTACTTC.

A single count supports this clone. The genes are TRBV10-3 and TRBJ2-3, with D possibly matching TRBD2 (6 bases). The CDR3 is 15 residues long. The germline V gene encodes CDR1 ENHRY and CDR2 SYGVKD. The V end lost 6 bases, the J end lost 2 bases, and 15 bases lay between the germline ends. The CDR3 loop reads CAISPLSGNTDTQYF. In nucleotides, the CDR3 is TGTGCCATCAGCCCTCTTAGCGGAAACACAGATACGCAGTATTTT.

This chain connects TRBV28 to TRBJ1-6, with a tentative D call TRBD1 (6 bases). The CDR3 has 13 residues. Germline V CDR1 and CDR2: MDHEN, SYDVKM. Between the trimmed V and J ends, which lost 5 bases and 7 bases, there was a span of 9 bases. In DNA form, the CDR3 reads TGTGCCAGCAGTCAAGGACAGAATTCACCCCTCCACTTT. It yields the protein CASSQGQNSPLHF.

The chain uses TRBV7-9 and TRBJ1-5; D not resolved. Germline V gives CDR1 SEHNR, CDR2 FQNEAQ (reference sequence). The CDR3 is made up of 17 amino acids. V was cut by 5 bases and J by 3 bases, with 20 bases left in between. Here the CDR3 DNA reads TGTGCCAGCAGCAATGGGAGCAGGACGACCCTCAATCAGCCCCAGCATTTT. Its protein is CASSNGSRTTLNQPQHF. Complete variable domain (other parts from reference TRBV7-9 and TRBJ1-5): DTGVSQNPRHKITKRGQNVTFRCDPISEHNRLYWYRQTLGQGPEFLTYFQNEAQLEKSRLLSDRFSAERPKGSFSTLEIQRTEQGDSAMYLCASSNGSRTTLNQPQHFGDGTRLSIL.

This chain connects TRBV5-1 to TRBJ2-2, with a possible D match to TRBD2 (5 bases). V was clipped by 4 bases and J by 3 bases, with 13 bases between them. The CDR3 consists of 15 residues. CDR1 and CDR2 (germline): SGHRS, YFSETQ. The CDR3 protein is CASSRRADYTGELFF. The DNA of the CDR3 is TGCGCCAGCAGCCGGCGGGCAGATTACACCGGGGAGCTGTTTTTT.

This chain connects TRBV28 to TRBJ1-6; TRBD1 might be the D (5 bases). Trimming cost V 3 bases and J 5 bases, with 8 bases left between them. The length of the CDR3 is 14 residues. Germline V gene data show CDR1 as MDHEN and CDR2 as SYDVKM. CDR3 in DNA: TGTGCCAGCAGTTTGGGGGGTAATAATTCACCCCTCCACTTT. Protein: CASSLGGNNSPLHF.

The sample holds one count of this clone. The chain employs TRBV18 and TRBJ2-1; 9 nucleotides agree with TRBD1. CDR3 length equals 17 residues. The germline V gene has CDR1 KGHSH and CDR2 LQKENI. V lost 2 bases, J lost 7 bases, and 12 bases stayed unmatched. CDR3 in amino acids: CASSPWAVGTGTNEQFF. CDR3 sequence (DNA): TGTGCCAGCTCACCATGGGCAGTGGGGACAGGGACGAATGAGCAGTTCTTC.

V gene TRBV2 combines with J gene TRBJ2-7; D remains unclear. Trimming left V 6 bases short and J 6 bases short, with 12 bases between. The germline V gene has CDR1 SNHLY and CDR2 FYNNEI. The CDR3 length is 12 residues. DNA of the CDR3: TGTGCCAGCAGAGTCGGGTTCGGCGAGCAGTACTTC. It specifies CASRVGFGEQYF.

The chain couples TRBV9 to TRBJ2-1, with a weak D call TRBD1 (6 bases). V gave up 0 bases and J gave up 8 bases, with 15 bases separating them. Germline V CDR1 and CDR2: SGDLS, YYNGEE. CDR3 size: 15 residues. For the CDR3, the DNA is TGTGCCAGCAGCGTAGGAGGGACACCCTGGGATGAGCAGTTCTTC. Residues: CASSVGGTPWDEQFF.

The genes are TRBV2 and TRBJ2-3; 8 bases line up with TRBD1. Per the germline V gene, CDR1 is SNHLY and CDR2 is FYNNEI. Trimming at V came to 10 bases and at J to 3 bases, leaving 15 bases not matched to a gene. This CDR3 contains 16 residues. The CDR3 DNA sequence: TGTGCCATCTCATTCCCGGGGACAGGATTAACAGATACGCAGTATTTT. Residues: CAISFPGTGLTDTQYF.

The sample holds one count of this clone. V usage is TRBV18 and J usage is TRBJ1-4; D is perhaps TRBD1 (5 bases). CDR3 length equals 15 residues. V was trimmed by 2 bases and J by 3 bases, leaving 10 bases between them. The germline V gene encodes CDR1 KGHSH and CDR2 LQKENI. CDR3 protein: CASSPEGAANEKLFF. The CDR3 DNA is TGTGCCAGCTCACCAGAAGGGGCAGCTAATGAAAAACTGTTTTTT.

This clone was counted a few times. CDR3 sequence reads: CASRRGPSSSYNEQFF. In DNA form, the CDR3 reads TGTGCCAGCAGGAGGGGGCCGTCGAGCTCCTACAATGAGCAGTTCTTC. The genes are TRBV27 and TRBJ2-1, with TRBD1 matching 7 bases. From germline, CDR1 is MNHEY and CDR2 SMNVEV (reference sequence). This CDR3 comprises 16 residues. The trim removed 6 bases at V and 0 bases at J, leaving 8 bases unmatched.

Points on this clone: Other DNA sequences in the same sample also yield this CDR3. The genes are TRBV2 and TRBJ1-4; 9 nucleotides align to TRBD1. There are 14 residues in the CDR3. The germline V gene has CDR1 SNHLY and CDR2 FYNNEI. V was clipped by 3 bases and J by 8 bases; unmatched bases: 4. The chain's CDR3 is CASSEDRGWEKLFF. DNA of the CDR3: TGTGCCAGCAGTGAGGACAGGGGTTGGGAAAAACTGTTTTTT.

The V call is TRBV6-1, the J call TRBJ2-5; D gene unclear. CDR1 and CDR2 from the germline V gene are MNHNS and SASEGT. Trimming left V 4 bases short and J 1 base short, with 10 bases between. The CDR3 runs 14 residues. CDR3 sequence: CASSVQLTQETQYF. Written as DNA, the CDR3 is TGTGCCAGCAGTGTACAGCTTACCCAAGAGACCCAGTACTTC.